This T cell receptor beta chain was captured by sequencing in a study of blood T cell repertoires in COVID-19 (dated by TCRdb to the early 2020s). For the wider study: Samples covering the acute and convalescent phases of COVID-19 were provided by collaborators in the United States, Italy and Spain. Nearly every sample came with metadata listing a de-identified subject ID, COVID-19 status, age in years and sex. Where available, HLA class I and class II types were taken from metadata supplied by the sample provider and were not determined by assay-based typing. Deeply sampled blood TCRbeta repertoires from subjects exposed to, actively infected with, or recovered from COVID-19 were included in the dataset. The prospective study material was composed of cDNA or gDNA derived from T cells, B-cell-depleted T cells, or PBMCs. The repertoires were released in a freely available public database intended as a resource for research on the immune response to SARS-CoV-2. Samples came from the ongoing ImmuneRACE study (first 160 participants) plus 1,254 subjects from 6 global collaborators. Overall results and qualifications from the work: How much clinical and demographic metadata was included differed by source and by participant, and the metadata was provided uncurated.

Inclusive of the bounding cysteine and phenylalanine, the CDR3 is 14 residues long. The read is trimmed to its CDR3 DNA, 42 bases read in frame from base 1. The junction shows trimming of 3 bases on V and 6 bases on J, and the gene matches do not reach 5 bases of it. The germline V gene yields SQVTM for CDR1 and ANQGSEA for CDR2. This clone appeared once. What antigen it recognizes has not been identified. The record has no base qualities; no much larger clone is one base away. TCRbeta CDR3 regions were amplified from genomic DNA using the immunoSEQ Assay, a bias-controlled multiplex PCR. The paper's processing steps were these. The number of nucleated cells in each sample was estimated by amplification of reference gene primers within the assay. To quantify the absolute abundance of each unique TCRbeta CDR3 rearrangement, sequence reads were collapsed and filtered. Productive Simpson clonality was computed per sample as the square root of Simpson's diversity index over productive rearrangements. TCRdb took this table from immuneACCESS and kept in-frame rearrangements with V and J called. Such tables lack part of the clones; where checked against another copy, unresolved V genes explain under half of the gap, and the rest is unexplained. Clone size and V and J calls were adopted from that table, with D and trimming inferred from the DNA. This sample lists fewer than 350,000 clones; around 90% were detected once. The ten biggest clones cover approximately 5.5% of the sample.

In the prospective study, participants were roughly 18 to 100 years old, resided in about two dozen geographic areas of the United States, and were enrolled through a virtual design. In the prospective study, participants were assigned to cohorts based on the clinical history participants reported in a screening survey and a study questionnaire. Recovered participants in ImmuneRACE Cohort 3 were defined as having two consecutive negative NP/OP PCR tests, clearance from a healthcare professional, or resolution of symptoms. Mobile phlebotomists in the prospective study collected whole blood, serum and a nasopharyngeal or oropharyngeal swab from every participant. Additional blood draws and questionnaires over an approximately two-month period could optionally be provided by prospective study participants. Prospective study blood samples were shipped either frozen or at room temperature before DNA extraction.

The sample consisted of PBMCs or T cells enriched from blood (not recorded which). The clonotype originates from a man between 60 and 75 years old who had recovered from COVID-19. The sequence links TRBV29-1 to TRBJ1-5, with 10 bases matching TRBD1. For the CDR3, the sequence is CSVDPTGGGQPQHF. The sequenced DNA is TGCAGCGTTGACCCGACAGGGGGCGGTCAGCCCCAGCATTTT.